A single sample is the source of the 20 T cell receptor beta chains below, sequenced in a study of CD8 T cells in Susac syndrome. Random hexamers were used to reverse transcribe the RNA input (about 0.45 to 1 ug). Each CDR3 protein gets one entry after TCRdb re-called the immunoSEQ multiplex PCR reads with MiXCR. The sample yields some 200,000 distinct CDR3 sequences, about 95% seen once. Input material: CD4+ T cells from PBMCs. These receptor sequences come from a human donor with multiple sclerosis.

The chain couples TRBV6-5 to TRBJ1-1; 7 bases map to TRBD1. The V gene's germline CDR1 is MNHEY and CDR2 SVGAGI. This CDR3 region has 16 residues. V shed 3 bases, J shed 4 bases, and the junction held 11 bases outside the gene matches. As DNA, the CDR3 is TGTGCCAGCAGTTATTTGCGGAGGGACAGAAGCACTGAAGCTTTCTTT. Translating gives CASSYLRRDRSTEAFF.

V gene TRBV20-1 combines with J gene TRBJ2-1, with D possibly being TRBD2 (6 bases). Trimming took off 4 bases at V and 3 bases at J, with 13 bases between the two ends. Germline V CDR1 and CDR2: DFQATT, SNEGSKA (reference sequence). CDR3 length equals 14 residues. CDR3 sequence: CSAKSGRNYNEQFF. CDR3 in DNA: TGCAGTGCTAAATCCGGGAGAAACTACAATGAGCAGTTCTTC.

The chain employs TRBV29-1 and TRBJ2-7, with 7 bases that match TRBD1. Germline CDR1 SQVTM, CDR2 ANQGSEA. The V and J ends lost 4 bases and 4 bases, in that order; junction bases with no gene match: 4. This CDR3 is 12 amino acids long. The CDR3 bases are TGCAGCGTTGCGGACAGGACTTACGAGCAGTACTTC. It is translated as CSVADRTYEQYF.

V is TRBV20-1 and J is TRBJ1-5; D is uncertain. V was cut by 5 bases and J by 2 bases, with 7 bases left in between. Germline loops: CDR1 DFQATT, CDR2 SNEGSKA (reference sequence). The CDR3 has 12 residues. Written as DNA, the CDR3 is TGCAGTGCTGGCCAGGGCAATCAGCCCCAGCATTTT. Its protein is CSAGQGNQPQHF.

The CDR3 sequence: CASSTPGTRSYEQYF. For the CDR3, the DNA is TGCGCCAGCAGCACCCCCGGGACTAGGTCCTACGAGCAGTACTTC. The J gene is TRBJ2-7, the V gene TRBV4-1, with 8 bases fitting TRBD2. V shed 5 bases, J shed 1 base, and the junction held 7 bases outside the gene matches. The CDR3 contains 15 residues. Per the germline V gene, CDR1 is MGHRA and CDR2 is YSYEKL.

This chain uses TRBV30 with TRBJ1-5, with D maybe TRBD1 (5 bases). The CDR3 length is 12 residues. Trimming took 7 bases from V and 3 from J, leaving 10 bases between them. Germline CDR1 and CDR2: GTSNPN and SVGIG (reference sequence). This CDR3 is CAYRQNNQPQHF. DNA of the CDR3: TGTGCCTACCGACAGAACAATCAGCCCCAGCATTTT.

The rearrangement joins TRBV30 to TRBJ1-5; D gene uncertain. V gave up 3 bases and J gave up 3 bases, with 6 bases separating them. The germline V gene has CDR1 GTSNPN and CDR2 SVGIG (reference sequence). The CDR3 spans 12 residues. This CDR3 reads CAWSSFNQPQHF. CDR3 coding DNA: TGTGCCTGGAGCTCCTTCAATCAGCCCCAGCATTTT.

The V gene is TRBV3-1, the J gene TRBJ1-5; TRBD1 is a possible D gene (5 bases). This CDR3 comprises 14 residues. Per the germline V gene, CDR1 is LGHDT and CDR2 is YNNKEL (reference sequence). The ends were cut back, 6 bases at V and 6 bases at J, with 15 bases in the middle. CDR3 region: CASSPALGVQPQHF. Written as DNA, the CDR3 is TGTGCCAGCAGTCCAGCGTTAGGGGTTCAGCCCCAGCATTTT.

This sequence joins TRBV27 and TRBJ2-7, with 9 bases aligning to TRBD2. This CDR3 is 16 amino acids long. The V gene end was trimmed by 8 bases and the J gene end by 3 bases; junction bases not matched to a gene: 14. Germline CDR1 is MNHEY and CDR2 is SMNVEV (reference sequence). CDR3 bases: TGTGCCAGCCATCCCCTCGGCGGGAGGGCGGGCTACGAGCAGTACTTC. Residues: CASHPLGGRAGYEQYF.

The chain carries TRBV5-6 and TRBJ1-4; D is unresolved. Germline assignment: CDR1 SGHDT and CDR2 YYEEEE. CDR3 length: 12 residues. Trimming took 6 bases from V and 8 from J, leaving 11 bases between them. CDR3 coding DNA: TGTGCCAGCACCTCCTCGGACGAAAAACTGTTTTTT. Translation gives CASTSSDEKLFF.

The chain combines TRBV4-1 with TRBJ1-2; D might be TRBD1 (5 bases). The germline V gene has CDR1 MGHRA and CDR2 YSYEKL. The CDR3 runs to 13 residues. Trimming took 4 bases from V and 8 from J, leaving 14 bases between them. CDR3 nucleotide sequence: TGCGCCAGCAGCCGCTGGGGGGAGGGAGGCTACACCTTC. Protein: CASSRWGEGGYTF.

The chain has TRBV20-1 and TRBJ2-7; the D is unclear. The CDR3 runs to 12 residues. Germline CDR1 is DFQATT and CDR2 is SNEGSKA (reference sequence). V was shortened by 6 bases and J by 4 bases, with 13 bases between the two germline ends. The chain's CDR3 is CSAWTQEYEQYF. The CDR3 DNA sequence: TGCAGTGCCTGGACGCAGGAATACGAGCAGTACTTC.

The chain is built from TRBV18 and TRBJ2-7, with D possibly matching TRBD2 (6 bases). V shed 3 bases and J shed 5 bases, with 14 bases lying between them. The length of the CDR3 is 14 residues. Germline CDR1 KGHSH, CDR2 LQKENI. The CDR3 sequence: CASSPLEGLHEQYF. CDR3 DNA: TGTGCCAGCTCACCCCTGGAGGGGTTACACGAGCAGTACTTC.

The CDR3 spells CASSQVQRETQYF. CDR3 coding DNA: TGTGCCAGCAGCCAAGTTCAGAGAGAGACCCAGTACTTC. The chain combines TRBV3-1 with TRBJ2-5; no reliable D call. Germline V gene data show CDR1 as LGHDT and CDR2 as YNNKEL (reference sequence). The CDR3 contains 13 residues. The V gene lost 1 base and the J gene lost 4 bases, with 7 bases spanning the gap.

The V and J genes are TRBV5-1 and TRBJ1-2; D remains ambiguous. This CDR3 is 15 amino acids long. V lost 2 bases, J lost 7 bases, and 18 bases lay in between. The germline V gene has CDR1 SGHRS and CDR2 YFSETQ. The CDR3 DNA sequence: TGCGCCAGCAGCTTCCGAGCCATCGCGGAAAGTGGCTACACCTTC. Protein sequence: CASSFRAIAESGYTF.

This clonotype was counted a few times. V gene TRBV5-4 combines with J gene TRBJ2-5; 12 nucleotides agree with TRBD2. The CDR3 is 14 residues long. Germline loops: CDR1 SGHNT, CDR2 YYREEE (reference sequence). Trimming at V came to 4 bases and at J to 3 bases, leaving 1 base not matched to a gene. The CDR3 is CASSRLAGEETQYF. The CDR3 bases are TGTGCCAGCAGCCGACTAGCGGGGGAAGAGACCCAGTACTTC. Drawing the rest from reference TRBV5-4 and TRBJ2-5, the complete variable domain is ETGVTQSPTHLIKTRGQQVTLRCSSQSGHNTVSWYQQALGQGPQFIFQYYREEENGRGNFPPRFSGLQFPNYSSELNVNALELDDSALYLCASSRLAGEETQYFGPGTRLLVL.

The chain uses TRBV7-3 and TRBJ2-1, with D unresolved. This CDR3 is 17 amino acids long. V was shortened by 1 base and J by 0 bases, with 13 bases between the two germline ends. Germline V CDR1 and CDR2: SGHTA, FQGTGA. Written as DNA, the CDR3 is TGTGCCAGCAGCTTAAGTCCCCACCCTAGCTCCTACAATGAGCAGTTCTTC. Its translation is CASSLSPHPSSYNEQFF.

The V and J genes are TRBV9 and TRBJ2-3; D gene ambiguous. The CDR3 covers 13 residues. Germline assignment: CDR1 SGDLS and CDR2 YYNGEE. Trimming shortened V by 0 bases and J by 4 bases, and 6 bases separated the two germline ends. CDR3 bases: TGTGCCAGCAGCGTAGATAATGCAGATACGCAGTATTTT. Encoded protein: CASSVDNADTQYF.

This chain connects TRBV7-9 to TRBJ1-2; D may be TRBD1 (5 bases). This CDR3 has 13 amino acids. V lost 3 bases to trimming and J lost 2 bases, with 7 bases between them. Per germline, CDR1 SEHNR and CDR2 FQNEAQ (reference sequence). The CDR3: CASSLTANYGYTF. CDR3 DNA sequence: TGTGCCAGCAGCTTGACAGCAAACTATGGCTACACCTTC. Full variable domain (outside the CDR3, taken from reference TRBV7-9 and TRBJ1-2): DTGVSQNPRHKITKRGQNVTFRCDPISEHNRLYWYRQTLGQGPEFLTYFQNEAQLEKSRLLSDRFSAERPKGSFSTLEIQRTEQGDSAMYLCASSLTANYGYTFGSGTRLTVV.

Concerning this clonotype: Relative to the germline gene, one junction end is altered; a read error may explain this. The chain combines TRBV20-1 with TRBJ2-4; no reliable D call. Germline V gene data show CDR1 as DFQATT and CDR2 as SNEGSKA (reference sequence). CDR3 length: 14 amino acids. CDR3 bases: TGCAGTGCTAGAGGTCGAATAGCCCAAAACATTCAGTACTTC. It specifies CSARGRIAQNIQYF.